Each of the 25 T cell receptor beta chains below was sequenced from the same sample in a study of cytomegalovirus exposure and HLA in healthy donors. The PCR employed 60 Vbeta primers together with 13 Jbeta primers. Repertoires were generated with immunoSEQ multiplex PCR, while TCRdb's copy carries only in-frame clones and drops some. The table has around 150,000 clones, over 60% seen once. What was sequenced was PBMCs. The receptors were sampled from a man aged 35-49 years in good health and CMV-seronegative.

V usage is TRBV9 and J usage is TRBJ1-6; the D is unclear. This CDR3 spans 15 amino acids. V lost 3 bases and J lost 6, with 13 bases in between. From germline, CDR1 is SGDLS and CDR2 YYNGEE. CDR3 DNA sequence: TGTGCCAGCAGCGGTACTAGCGGCGGTAATTCACCCCTCCACTTT. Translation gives CASSGTSGGNSPLHF.

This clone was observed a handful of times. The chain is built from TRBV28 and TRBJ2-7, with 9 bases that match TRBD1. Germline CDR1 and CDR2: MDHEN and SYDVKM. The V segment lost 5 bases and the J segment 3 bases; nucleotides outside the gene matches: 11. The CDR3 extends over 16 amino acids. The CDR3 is CASSPGSETGGYEQYF. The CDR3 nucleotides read TGTGCCAGCAGTCCAGGCTCGGAGACAGGGGGCTACGAGCAGTACTTC.

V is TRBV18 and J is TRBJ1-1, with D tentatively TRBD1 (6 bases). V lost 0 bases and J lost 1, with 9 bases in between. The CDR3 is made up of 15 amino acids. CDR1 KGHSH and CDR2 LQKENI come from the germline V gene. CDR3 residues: CASSPPSRGNTEAFF. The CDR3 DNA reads TGTGCCAGCTCACCACCGAGCAGGGGGAACACTGAAGCTTTCTTT. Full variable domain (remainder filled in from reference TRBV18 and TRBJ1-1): NAGVMQNPRHLVRRRGQEARLRCSPMKGHSHVYWYRQLPEEGLKFMVYLQKENIIDESGMPKERFSAEFPKEGPSILRIQQVVRGDSAAYFCASSPPSRGNTEAFFGQGTRLTVV.

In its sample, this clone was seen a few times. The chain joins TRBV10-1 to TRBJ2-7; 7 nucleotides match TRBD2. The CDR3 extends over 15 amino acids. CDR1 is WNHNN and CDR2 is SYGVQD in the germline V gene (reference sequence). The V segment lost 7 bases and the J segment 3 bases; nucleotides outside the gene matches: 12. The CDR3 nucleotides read TGCGCCAGCATGTTCCTAGCGGCCCTGAGCTACGAGCAGTACTTC. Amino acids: CASMFLAALSYEQYF.

CDR3 residues: CASSLASVYEQYF. The CDR3 DNA reads as TGCGCCAGCAGCTTGGCTAGCGTCTACGAGCAGTACTTC. V gene TRBV5-1 combines with J gene TRBJ2-7; D may be TRBD2 (6 bases). Germline CDR1 reads SGHRS; CDR2 reads YFSETQ. The CDR3 runs to 13 residues. Trimming removed 0 bases at V and 3 bases at J, with 7 bases between.

The CDR3 nucleotides are TGTGCCAGTAGTAATCTCGGGACAGGATTCTATGGCTACACCTTC. Its protein product is CASSNLGTGFYGYTF. The chain recombines TRBV19 with TRBJ1-2, with 8 bases aligning to TRBD1. V was clipped by 4 bases and J by 4 bases; unmatched bases: 8. The CDR3 consists of 15 residues. The V gene's germline CDR1 is LNHDA and CDR2 SQIVND (reference sequence).

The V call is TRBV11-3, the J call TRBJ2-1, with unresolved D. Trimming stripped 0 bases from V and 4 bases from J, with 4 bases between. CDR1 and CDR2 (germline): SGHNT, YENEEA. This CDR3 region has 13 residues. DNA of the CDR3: TGTGCCAGCAGCTTAGACAGTTACAATGAGCAGTTCTTC. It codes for CASSLDSYNEQFF.

In DNA, the CDR3 is TGTGCCAGCAGCTTAGGAGGCTACGTTGGGGCCAACGTCCTGACTTTC. The encoded protein is CASSLGGYVGANVLTF. The chain employs TRBV7-3 and TRBJ2-6, with D possibly matching TRBD2 (5 bases). Trimming took 2 bases from V and 3 from J, leaving 11 bases between them. The V gene's germline CDR1 is SGHTA and CDR2 FQGTGA. This CDR3 has 16 amino acids.

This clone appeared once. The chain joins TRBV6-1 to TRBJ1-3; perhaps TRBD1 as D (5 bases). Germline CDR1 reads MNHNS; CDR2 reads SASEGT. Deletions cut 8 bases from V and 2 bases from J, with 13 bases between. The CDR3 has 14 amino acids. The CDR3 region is CASLLGGAGNTIYF. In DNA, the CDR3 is TGTGCCAGCCTGCTGGGAGGGGCTGGAAACACCATATATTTT.

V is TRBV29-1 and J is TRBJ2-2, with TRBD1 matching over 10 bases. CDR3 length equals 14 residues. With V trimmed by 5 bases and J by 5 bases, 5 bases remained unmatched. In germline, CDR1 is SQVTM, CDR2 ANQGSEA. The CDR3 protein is CSVRGTGATGELFF. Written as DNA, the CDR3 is TGCAGCGTTCGTGGGACAGGGGCGACCGGGGAGCTGTTTTTT.

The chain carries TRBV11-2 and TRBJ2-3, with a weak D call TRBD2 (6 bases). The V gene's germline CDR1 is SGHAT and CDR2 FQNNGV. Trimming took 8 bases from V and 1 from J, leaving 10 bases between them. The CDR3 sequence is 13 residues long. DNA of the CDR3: TGTGCCAGCCAACTAGCTGGCACAGATACGCAGTATTTT. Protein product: CASQLAGTDTQYF.

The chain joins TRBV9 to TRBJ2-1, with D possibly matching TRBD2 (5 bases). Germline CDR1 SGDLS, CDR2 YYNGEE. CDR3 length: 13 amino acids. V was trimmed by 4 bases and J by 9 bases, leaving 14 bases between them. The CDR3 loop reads CASSSGSPGEQFF. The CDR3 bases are TGTGCCAGCAGCAGCGGTTCGCCAGGTGAGCAGTTCTTC.

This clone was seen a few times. The CDR3 region has the DNA TGTGCCAGCAGTTTTAGCGGGGGTGGCCCCTACGAGCAGTACTTC. This sequence encodes CASSFSGGGPYEQYF. This chain joins TRBV2 and TRBJ2-7; TRBD2 matches at 9 bases. The CDR3 runs 15 residues. Looked up from germline, CDR1 is SNHLY and CDR2 is FYNNEI. The V and J ends lost 5 bases and 2 bases, in that order; junction bases with no gene match: 7. Full variable domain (remainder filled in from reference TRBV2 and TRBJ2-7): EPEVTQTPSHQVTQMGQEVILRCVPISNHLYFYWYRQILGQKVEFLVSFYNNEISEKSEIFDDQFSVERPDGSNFTLKIRSTKLEDSAMYFCASSFSGGGPYEQYFGPGTRLTVT.

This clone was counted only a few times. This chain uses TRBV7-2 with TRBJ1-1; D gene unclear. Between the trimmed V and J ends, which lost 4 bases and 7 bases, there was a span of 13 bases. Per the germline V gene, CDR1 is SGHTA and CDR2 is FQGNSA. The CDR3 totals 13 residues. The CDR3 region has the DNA TGTGCCAGCAGCTCCGACAACCGACGTGAAGCTTTCTTT. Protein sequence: CASSSDNRREAFF. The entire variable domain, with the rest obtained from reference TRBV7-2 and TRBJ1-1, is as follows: GAGVSQSPSNKVTEKGKDVELRCDPISGHTALYWYRQSLGQGLEFLIYFQGNSAPDKSGLPSDRFSAERTGGSVSTLTIQRTQQEDSAVYLCASSSDNRREAFFGQGTRLTVV.

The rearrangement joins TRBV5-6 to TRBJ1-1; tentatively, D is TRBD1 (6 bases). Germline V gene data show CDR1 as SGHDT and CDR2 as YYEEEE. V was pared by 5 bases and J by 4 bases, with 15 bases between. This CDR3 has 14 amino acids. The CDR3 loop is CASRVVGGATEAFF. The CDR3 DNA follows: TGTGCCAGCAGAGTGGTTGGGGGGGCCACTGAAGCTTTCTTT. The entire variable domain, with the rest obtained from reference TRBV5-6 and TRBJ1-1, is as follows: DAGVTQSPTHLIKTRGQQVTLRCSPKSGHDTVSWYQQALGQGPQFIFQYYEEEERQRGNFPDRFSGHQFPNYSSELNVNALLLGDSALYLCASRVVGGATEAFFGQGTRLTVV.

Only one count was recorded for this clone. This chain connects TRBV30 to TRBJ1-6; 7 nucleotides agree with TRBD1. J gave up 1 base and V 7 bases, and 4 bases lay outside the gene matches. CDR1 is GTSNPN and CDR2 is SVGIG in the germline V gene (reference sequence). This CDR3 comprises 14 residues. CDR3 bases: TGTGCCTCCGGACAGGATTCCTATAATTCACCCCTCCACTTT. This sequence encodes CASGQDSYNSPLHF.

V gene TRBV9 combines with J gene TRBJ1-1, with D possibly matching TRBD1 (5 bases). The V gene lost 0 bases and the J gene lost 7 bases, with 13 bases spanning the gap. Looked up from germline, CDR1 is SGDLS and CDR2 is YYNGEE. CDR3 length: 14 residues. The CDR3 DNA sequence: TGTGCCAGCAGCGTAGCTGCAGGGTTTGGTGAAGCTTTCTTT. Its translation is CASSVAAGFGEAFF.

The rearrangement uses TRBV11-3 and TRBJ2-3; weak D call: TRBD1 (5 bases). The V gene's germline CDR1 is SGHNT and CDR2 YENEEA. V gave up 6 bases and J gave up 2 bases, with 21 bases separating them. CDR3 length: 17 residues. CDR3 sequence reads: CASRQDPRLQPTDTQYF. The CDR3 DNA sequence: TGTGCCAGCAGACAGGACCCTAGGCTCCAACCCACAGATACGCAGTATTTT.

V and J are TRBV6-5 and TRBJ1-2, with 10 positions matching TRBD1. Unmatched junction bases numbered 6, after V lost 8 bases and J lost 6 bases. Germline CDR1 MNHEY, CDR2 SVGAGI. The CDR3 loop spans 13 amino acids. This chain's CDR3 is CASRPGTGDGYTF. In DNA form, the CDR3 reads TGTGCCAGCCGCCCCGGGACAGGGGATGGCTACACCTTC.

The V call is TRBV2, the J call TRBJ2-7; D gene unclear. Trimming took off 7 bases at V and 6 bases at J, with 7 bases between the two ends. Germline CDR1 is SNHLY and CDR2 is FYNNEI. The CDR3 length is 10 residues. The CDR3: CASKVGEQYF. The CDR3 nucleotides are TGTGCCAGCAAAGTCGGCGAGCAGTACTTC.

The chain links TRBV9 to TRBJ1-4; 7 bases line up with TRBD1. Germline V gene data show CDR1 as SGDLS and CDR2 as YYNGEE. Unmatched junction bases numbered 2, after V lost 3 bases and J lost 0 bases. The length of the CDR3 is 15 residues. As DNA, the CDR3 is TGTGCCAGCAGCGCGGGACAGACAACTAATGAAAAACTGTTTTTT. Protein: CASSAGQTTNEKLFF.

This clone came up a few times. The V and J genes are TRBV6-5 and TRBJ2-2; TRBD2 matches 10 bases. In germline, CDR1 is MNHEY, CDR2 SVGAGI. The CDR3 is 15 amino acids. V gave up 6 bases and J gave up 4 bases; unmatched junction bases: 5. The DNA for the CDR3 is TGTGCCAGCAGCGAGCGGGGGGGTTCCACCGGGGAGCTGTTTTTT. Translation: CASSERGGSTGELFF.

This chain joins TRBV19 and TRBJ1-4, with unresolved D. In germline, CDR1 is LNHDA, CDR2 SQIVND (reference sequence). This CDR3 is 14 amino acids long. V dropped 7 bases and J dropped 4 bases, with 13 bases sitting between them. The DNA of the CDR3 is TGTGCCAGTATGGAGCCGGCAATTAATGAAAAACTGTTTTTT. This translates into CASMEPAINEKLFF.

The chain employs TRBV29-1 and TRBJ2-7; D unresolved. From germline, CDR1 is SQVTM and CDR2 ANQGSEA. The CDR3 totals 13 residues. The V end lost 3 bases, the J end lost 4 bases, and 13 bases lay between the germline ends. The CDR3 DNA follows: TGCAGCGTTGAGGTGGCACCCAGTTACGAGCAGTACTTC. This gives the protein CSVEVAPSYEQYF.

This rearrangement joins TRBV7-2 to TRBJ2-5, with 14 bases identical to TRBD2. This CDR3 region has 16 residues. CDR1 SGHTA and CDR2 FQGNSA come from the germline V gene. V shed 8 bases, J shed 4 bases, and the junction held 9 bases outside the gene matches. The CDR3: CASAKGTSGSSETQYF. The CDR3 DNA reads TGTGCCAGCGCGAAAGGGACTAGCGGGAGTTCAGAGACCCAGTACTTC.